This T cell receptor (beta chain) was identified during a study of vaccination and CD4 T cells after COVID-19. Study-level background: Cultures acting as controls obtained a CEFX pool, an HIV-1 Nef pool, or no peptide.

Noted treatment: roughly 11-day PBMC culture with coronavirus spike peptide pools or control peptides (ViraFEST assay). CD4+ T cells of the unexposed donor were collected before the COVID-19 pandemic (2011-2018). The Oncomine TCR Beta short-read assay generated sequence data from the DNA of cultured CD4+ T cells. In this case, cultured CD4+ T cells provided the extracted genomic DNA. TCRdb analysed the PCR reads with MiXCR anew, one entry per CDR3 protein. This sample yields approximately 5,400 distinct CDR3 sequences, of which 60% to 80% are seen a single time; approximately 52% belongs to the top ten. This CDR3 comprises 15 residues. Germline CDR1 reads MGHDK; CDR2 reads SYGVNS. With 4 bases removed from V and 6 bases from J, the gap between germline ends came to 18 bases. For this clonotype: The antigen is unknown.

This chain joins TRBV25-1 and TRBJ1-1, with a tentative D call TRBD1 (6 bases). Source material: CD4+ T cells from blood, cultured in vitro. This sequence originates from a human donor in good health. The CDR3 DNA is TGTGCCAGCAGTGGAGTACAACAGGGCCTCCCTGAAGCTTTCTTT. Translated, it gives CASSGVQQGLPEAFF.